These 26 T cell receptor beta chains share one sample of origin, sequenced in a study of shared clonotypes between healthy human individuals. Sequencing was performed with immunoSEQ multiplex PCR; in TCRdb, only in-frame clones are kept and a portion is missing. In the table there are approximately 1,500,000 clones, around 95% of which are singletons. The source material was naive CD4+ T cells sorted from blood. Specified subset: CD45RA+ positively selected. The receptors were sampled from a man aged 30-40 years in good health.

V and J are TRBV5-4 and TRBJ1-4; 9 positions agree with TRBD1. The CDR3 spans 15 residues. Germline CDR1 SGHNT, CDR2 YYREEE (reference sequence). Trimming at V came to 5 bases and at J to 1 base, leaving 3 bases not matched to a gene. The CDR3 sequence: CASRPGQGTNEKLFF. The CDR3 DNA reads as TGTGCCAGCAGACCGGGACAGGGAACTAATGAAAAACTGTTTTTT. Looking up the rest from reference TRBV5-4 and TRBJ1-4 gives the full variable domain: ETGVTQSPTHLIKTRGQQVTLRCSSQSGHNTVSWYQQALGQGPQFIFQYYREEENGRGNFPPRFSGLQFPNYSSELNVNALELDDSALYLCASRPGQGTNEKLFFGSGTQLSVL.

Worth noting for this clone: Within the sample, other DNA sequences also encode this same CDR3. The genes are TRBV7-2 and TRBJ2-1; 14 bases are a match to TRBD2. In germline, CDR1 is SGHTA, CDR2 FQGNSA. CDR3 size: 17 residues. V was pared by 1 base and J by 4 bases, with 3 bases of the junction left unmatched. DNA for the CDR3: TGTGCCAGCAGCTTAGTGGGGACTAGCGGGAGTTACAATGAGCAGTTCTTC. Translated: CASSLVGTSGSYNEQFF.

This rearrangement joins TRBV18 to TRBJ2-3; TRBD2 matches 10 bases. V dropped 5 bases and J dropped 0; count of bases not matched to a gene: 26. This CDR3 spans 23 amino acids. The germline V gene has CDR1 KGHSH and CDR2 LQKENI. In DNA form, the CDR3 reads TGTGCCAGCTCATCCTTCGCTGGACAGACTCTAGCGGGAGTAAGGATTAGCACAGATACGCAGTATTTT. Translating it yields CASSSFAGQTLAGVRISTDTQYF.

The genes are TRBV5-1 and TRBJ2-3, with D tentatively TRBD2 (5 bases). Between the trimmed V and J ends, which lost 1 base and 0 bases, there was a span of 15 bases. From germline, CDR1 is SGHRS and CDR2 YFSETQ. CDR3 length: 17 residues. CDR3 sequence reads: CASSLTRSAYSTDTQYF. CDR3 in DNA: TGCGCCAGCAGCTTGACTAGAAGTGCCTACAGCACAGATACGCAGTATTTT.

A note on this clone: Distinct nucleotide sequences in the sample also encode this CDR3. V and J are TRBV7-8 and TRBJ2-7; possibly TRBD2 for D (6 bases). This CDR3 contains 13 residues. The V and J ends lost 3 bases and 0 bases respectively, with 6 bases between them. Germline lookup yields CDR1 SGHVS and CDR2 FQNEAQ. CDR3 region: CASSFGGSYEQYF. The CDR3 nucleotides are TGTGCCAGCAGCTTCGGGGGCTCCTACGAGCAGTACTTC.

The chain is built from TRBV19 and TRBJ1-5; D is undetermined. The germline V and J ends were trimmed by 8 bases and 1 base, with 18 bases remaining between them. The CDR3 contains 16 residues. Germline V gene data show CDR1 as LNHDA and CDR2 as SQIVND (reference sequence). The CDR3, as DNA: TGTGCCAGTTCGGGCGGGGTCGGTTCAAGCAATCAGCCCCAGCATTTT. Encoded protein: CASSGGVGSSNQPQHF.

CDR3 nucleotide sequence: TGTGCCAGCAGCTTTTCGGCTAGCGGGACAAAAGAGACCCAGTACTTC. Translation gives CASSFSASGTKETQYF. This sequence joins TRBV11-2 and TRBJ2-5; 9 bases align to TRBD2. From germline, CDR1 is SGHAT and CDR2 FQNNGV. Unmatched junction bases numbered 8, after V lost 3 bases and J lost 3 bases. The CDR3 sequence is 16 residues long.

The chain carries TRBV18 and TRBJ2-1; TRBD2 matches at 13 bases. Per germline, CDR1 KGHSH and CDR2 LQKENI. The length of the CDR3 is 15 residues. V gave up 3 bases and J gave up 6 bases; unmatched junction bases: 2. The CDR3 loop is CASSPTSGRSNEQFF. DNA for the CDR3: TGTGCCAGCTCACCGACTAGCGGGAGGTCCAATGAGCAGTTCTTC.

The chain couples TRBV19 to TRBJ2-1; maybe TRBD2 (6 bases). CDR1 is LNHDA, CDR2 SQIVND, per germline (reference sequence). The V end was cut by 4 bases, the J end by 2 bases, with 9 bases between. The CDR3 is 14 amino acids. The CDR3 loop reads CASSTSEAYNEQFF. The CDR3 DNA is TGTGCCAGTAGTACTAGCGAAGCCTACAATGAGCAGTTCTTC.

The chain combines TRBV27 with TRBJ2-1; D is unclear. The V gene lost 4 bases and the J gene lost 3 bases, with 10 bases spanning the gap. The CDR3 length is 14 residues. CDR1 MNHEY and CDR2 SMNVEV come from the germline V gene (reference sequence). The CDR3 region has the DNA TGTGCCAGCAGTTCCATGTTAGTCTACAATGAGCAGTTCTTC. Translated: CASSSMLVYNEQFF.

As for this clone: This sample also contains other DNA sequences that code for the same CDR3. V usage is TRBV27 and J usage is TRBJ2-7; weak D call: TRBD1 (6 bases). Trimming took off 3 bases at V and 0 bases at J, with 9 bases between the two ends. This CDR3 spans 14 amino acids. The germline V gene has CDR1 MNHEY and CDR2 SMNVEV (reference sequence). The CDR3 nucleotides are TGTGCCAGCAGTTTCCAAGGGGGCTCCTACGAGCAGTACTTC. This codes for CASSFQGGSYEQYF.

The rearrangement links TRBV29-1 to TRBJ2-7; D is perhaps TRBD1 or TRBD2 (6 bases each). The CDR3 length is 13 residues. The V gene lost 6 bases and the J gene lost 0 bases, with 12 bases spanning the gap. Germline V gene lookup returns CDR1 SQVTM and CDR2 ANQGSEA. CDR3 in amino acids: CSVQQGGSYEQYF. CDR3 nucleotides: TGCAGCGTACAACAGGGAGGCTCCTACGAGCAGTACTTC.

The genes are TRBV10-2 and TRBJ1-1, with D possibly being TRBD1 (6 bases). Germline V lookup: CDR1 WSHSY, CDR2 SAAADI. The CDR3 contains 14 residues. Trimming took 2 bases from V and 1 from J, leaving 8 bases between them. The CDR3 DNA sequence: TGCGCCAGCAGTGAGCCGGGACAGAACACTGAAGCTTTCTTT. Protein sequence: CASSEPGQNTEAFF.

V and J are TRBV5-1 and TRBJ2-5; D is uncertain. Germline CDR1 reads SGHRS; CDR2 reads YFSETQ. This CDR3 is built from 14 residues. Trimming removed 6 bases at V and 2 bases at J, with 14 bases between. CDR3 DNA sequence: TGCGCCAGCACCACTGCGCAAATACAAGAGACCCAGTACTTC. Translation gives CASTTAQIQETQYF.

The chain uses TRBV5-8 and TRBJ2-1, with 8 bases lining up with TRBD1. Per germline, CDR1 SGHTS and CDR2 YDEGEE. There are 13 residues in the CDR3. Losses at the gene ends were 3 bases for V and 9 bases for J; bases not matched to a gene: 5. This chain's CDR3 is CASSSQTGVEQFF. The CDR3 nucleotides are TGTGCCAGCAGCTCACAGACAGGGGTTGAGCAGTTCTTC.

This clone was observed a single time. The chain carries TRBV4-1 and TRBJ2-3, with 8 nucleotides matching TRBD2. Looked up from germline, CDR1 is MGHRA and CDR2 is YSYEKL. The CDR3 runs to 15 residues. Losses at the gene ends were 4 bases for V and 3 bases for J; bases not matched to a gene: 6. The CDR3 sequence is CASSLLAGTTDTQYF. CDR3 nucleotides: TGCGCCAGCAGCCTCCTAGCGGGCACGACAGATACGCAGTATTTT.

The rearrangement joins TRBV5-1 to TRBJ1-2; D unresolved. The CDR3 spans 12 residues. CDR1 is SGHRS, CDR2 YFSETQ, per germline. V gave up 1 base and J gave up 14 bases, with 15 bases separating them. The CDR3 spells CASSLPGGGRTF. The CDR3 DNA sequence: TGCGCCAGCAGCTTGCCGGGAGGCGGCCGGACCTTC.

The chain joins TRBV7-9 to TRBJ2-1, with a possible D match to TRBD2 (6 bases). The ends were cut back, 5 bases at V and 2 bases at J, with 13 bases in the middle. From germline, CDR1 is SEHNR and CDR2 FQNEAQ (reference sequence). CDR3 length equals 15 residues. The CDR3 coding sequence is TGTGCCAGCAGCAGCTCGGGGGTCGCCTACAATGAGCAGTTCTTC. Translated: CASSSSGVAYNEQFF.

V usage is TRBV28 and J usage is TRBJ2-1, with 14 bases matching TRBD2. The CDR3 sequence is 20 residues long. V lost 6 bases, J lost 0 bases, and 13 bases stayed unmatched. CDR1 is MDHEN, CDR2 SYDVKM, per germline. The CDR3 sequence: CASSRHGTSGSYFSYNEQFF. Here the CDR3 DNA reads TGTGCCAGCAGCCGCCACGGGACTAGCGGGAGCTATTTCTCCTACAATGAGCAGTTCTTC.

DNA of the CDR3: TGCGCCAGCAGCCAACTAGCGGGGGGAACCATGATCTACGAGCAGTACTTC. This translates into CASSQLAGGTMIYEQYF. The chain couples TRBV4-1 to TRBJ2-7, with 11 positions matching TRBD2. Trimming at V came to 2 bases and at J to 3 bases, leaving 9 bases not matched to a gene. Germline V CDR1 and CDR2: MGHRA, YSYEKL. This CDR3 is 17 amino acids long.

This chain uses TRBV7-2 with TRBJ2-7; 9 bases line up with TRBD1. The CDR3 sequence is 13 residues long. J lost 5 bases, V lost 11 bases, and 10 bases had no gene match. CDR1 is SGHTA and CDR2 is FQGNSA in the germline V gene. CDR3 coding DNA: TGTGCCTCTACTACAGGGGGCTACGACGAGCAGTACTTC. The encoded protein is CASTTGGYDEQYF.

This chain connects TRBV5-5 to TRBJ2-7, with D tentatively TRBD2 (6 bases). Germline V gives CDR1 SGHKS, CDR2 YYEKEE (reference sequence). This CDR3 spans 15 amino acids. Between the trimmed V and J ends, which lost 6 bases and 2 bases, there was a span of 18 bases. The CDR3, as DNA: TGTGCCAGCAATCGCCCCGGGGGTTCGGCCTACGAGCAGTACTTC. This encodes CASNRPGGSAYEQYF.

The chain recombines TRBV5-4 with TRBJ2-1, with TRBD2 identical over 7 bases. Germline V gives CDR1 SGHNT, CDR2 YYREEE (reference sequence). The CDR3 has 16 residues. Trimming at V came to 0 bases and at J to 6 bases, leaving 9 bases not matched to a gene. The CDR3 loop is CASSLDGGSLGNEQFF. In nucleotides, the CDR3 is TGTGCCAGCAGCTTGGACGGCGGGAGCTTAGGCAATGAGCAGTTCTTC. The complete variable domain, with remaining parts taken from reference TRBV5-4 and TRBJ2-1, reads ETGVTQSPTHLIKTRGQQVTLRCSSQSGHNTVSWYQQALGQGPQFIFQYYREEENGRGNFPPRFSGLQFPNYSSELNVNALELDDSALYLCASSLDGGSLGNEQFFGPGTRLTVL.

The chain employs TRBV19 and TRBJ2-1; D gene uncertain. Germline V gene lookup returns CDR1 LNHDA and CDR2 SQIVND (reference sequence). Between the trimmed V and J ends, which lost 0 bases and 4 bases, there was a span of 13 bases. The CDR3 is 16 amino acids. CDR3 DNA sequence: TGTGCCAGTAGTATAGATGGTGGTCAGATTTACAATGAGCAGTTCTTC. Translated, it gives CASSIDGGQIYNEQFF.

This sequence joins TRBV28 and TRBJ2-1, with 8 bases identical to TRBD2. V trimming: 7 bases; J trimming: 4 bases; junction bases outside the gene matches: 12. CDR1 MDHEN and CDR2 SYDVKM come from the germline V gene. The CDR3 has 16 residues. In nucleotides, the CDR3 is TGTGCCAGCAATCCTCCCACTAGCGGTCTATACAATGAGCAGTTCTTC. Its protein product is CASNPPTSGLYNEQFF.

The rearrangement joins TRBV5-1 to TRBJ2-2, with a weak D call TRBD2 (5 bases). CDR3 size: 16 residues. Trimming shortened V by 4 bases and J by 2 bases, and 15 bases separated the two germline ends. CDR1 is SGHRS, CDR2 YFSETQ, per germline. This CDR3 is CASSVPRGSNTGELFF. In DNA, the CDR3 is TGCGCCAGCAGCGTACCCCGGGGATCTAACACCGGGGAGCTGTTTTTT.